This TCR beta chain came from a study of CD8 T cells in Susac syndrome. This clonotype was counted between two and nine times. Random hexamers primed reverse transcription of about 0.45 to 1 ug RNA. TCRdb re-derived calls from the immunoSEQ multiplex PCR reads in MiXCR, one entry per CDR3 protein. The sample has some 180,000 distinct CDR3 sequences, around 93% seen once. The CDR3 loop spans 15 amino acids. Trimming removed 2 bases from V and 1 base from J; junction bases left unmatched: 4. Germline assignment: CDR1 MDHEN and CDR2 SYDVKM. The sample was CD4+ T cells from PBMCs. The sequence was obtained from a human donor in good health. The V and J genes are TRBV28 and TRBJ1-1; 7 nucleotides match TRBD1. The CDR3 here is CASSLLSGGNTEAFF. As DNA, the CDR3 is TGTGCCAGCAGTTTACTATCAGGGGGGAACACTGAAGCTTTCTTT.